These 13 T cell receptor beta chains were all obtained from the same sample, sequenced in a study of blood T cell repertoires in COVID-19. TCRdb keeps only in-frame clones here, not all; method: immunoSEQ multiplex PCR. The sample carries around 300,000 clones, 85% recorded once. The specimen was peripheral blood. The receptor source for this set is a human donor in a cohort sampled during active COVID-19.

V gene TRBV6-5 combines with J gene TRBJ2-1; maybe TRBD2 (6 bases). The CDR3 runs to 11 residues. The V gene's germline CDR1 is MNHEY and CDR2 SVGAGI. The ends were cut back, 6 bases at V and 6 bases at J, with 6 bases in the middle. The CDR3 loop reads CASRGGNEQFF. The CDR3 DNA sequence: TGTGCCAGCAGGGGGGGCAATGAGCAGTTCTTC.

CDR3 residues: CASSRQGLGYTF. Here the CDR3 DNA reads TGTGCCAGTAGTAGACAGGGTTTGGGCTACACCTTC. The chain combines TRBV19 with TRBJ1-2, with 7 bases aligning to TRBD1. CDR3 length: 12 amino acids. From germline, CDR1 is LNHDA and CDR2 SQIVND (reference sequence). V dropped 4 bases and J dropped 8; count of bases not matched to a gene: 4.

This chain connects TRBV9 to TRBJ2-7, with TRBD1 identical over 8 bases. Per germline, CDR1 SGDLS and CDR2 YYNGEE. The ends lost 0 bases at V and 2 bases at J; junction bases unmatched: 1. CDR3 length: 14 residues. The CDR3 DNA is TGTGCCAGCAGCGTAGGACAGGGGCCCTACGAGCAGTACTTC. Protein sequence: CASSVGQGPYEQYF.

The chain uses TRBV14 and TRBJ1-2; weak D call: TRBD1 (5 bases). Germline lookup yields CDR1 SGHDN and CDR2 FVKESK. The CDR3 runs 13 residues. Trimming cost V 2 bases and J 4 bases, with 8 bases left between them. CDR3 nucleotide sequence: TGTGCCAGCAGCCAATTTACAGGCTATGGCTACACCTTC. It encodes CASSQFTGYGYTF.

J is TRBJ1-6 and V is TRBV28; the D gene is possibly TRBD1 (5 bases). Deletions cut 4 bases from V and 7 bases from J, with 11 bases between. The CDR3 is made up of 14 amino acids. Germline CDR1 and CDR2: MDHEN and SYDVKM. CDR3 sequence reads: CASSSDRVNSPLHF. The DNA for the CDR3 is TGTGCCAGCAGTTCAGACAGAGTAAATTCACCCCTCCACTTT.

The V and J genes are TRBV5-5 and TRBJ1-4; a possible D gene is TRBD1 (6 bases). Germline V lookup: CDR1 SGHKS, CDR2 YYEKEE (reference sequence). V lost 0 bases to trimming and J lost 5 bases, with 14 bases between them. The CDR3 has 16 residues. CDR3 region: CASSLGQAVPNEKLFF. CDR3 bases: TGTGCCAGCAGCTTGGGACAGGCCGTCCCCAATGAAAAACTGTTTTTT.

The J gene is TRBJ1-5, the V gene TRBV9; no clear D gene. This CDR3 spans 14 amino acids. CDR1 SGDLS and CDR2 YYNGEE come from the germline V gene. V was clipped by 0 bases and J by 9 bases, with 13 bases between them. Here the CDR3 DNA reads TGTGCCAGCAGCGTAGGCGGAGCGAGGGCGCCCCAGCATTTT. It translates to CASSVGGARAPQHF.

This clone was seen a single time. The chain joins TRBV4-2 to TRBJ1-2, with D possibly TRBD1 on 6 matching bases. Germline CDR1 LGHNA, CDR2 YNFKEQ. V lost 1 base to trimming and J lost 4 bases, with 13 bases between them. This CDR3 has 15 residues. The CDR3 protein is CASSQATGGGYGYTF. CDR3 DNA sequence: TGTGCCAGCAGCCAAGCGACAGGAGGCGGCTATGGCTACACCTTC.

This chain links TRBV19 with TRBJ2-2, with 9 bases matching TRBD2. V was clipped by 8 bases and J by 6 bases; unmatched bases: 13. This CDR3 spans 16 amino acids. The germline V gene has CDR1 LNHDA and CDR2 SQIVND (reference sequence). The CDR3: CASELNSGGGSGELFF. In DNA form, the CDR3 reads TGTGCCAGTGAATTGAATAGCGGGGGCGGGTCCGGGGAGCTGTTTTTT.

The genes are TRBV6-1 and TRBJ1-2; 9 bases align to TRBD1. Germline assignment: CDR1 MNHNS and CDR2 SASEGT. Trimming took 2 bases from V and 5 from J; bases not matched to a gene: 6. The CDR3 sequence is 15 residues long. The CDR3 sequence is CASSELRDRVYGYTF. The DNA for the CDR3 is TGTGCCAGCAGTGAATTGAGGGACAGGGTTTATGGCTACACCTTC.

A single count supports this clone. This CDR3 reads CASSYPTGICNQPQHF. CDR3 bases: TGTGCCAGCAGTTACCCGACAGGGATCTGTAATCAGCCCCAGCATTTT. The V and J genes are TRBV6-7 and TRBJ1-5, with TRBD1 matching over 7 bases. TRBV6-7 is labeled an ORF, and its function is uncertain. The CDR3 covers 16 residues. Losses at the gene ends were 2 bases for V and 4 bases for J; bases not matched to a gene: 8.

The CDR3 here is CASSQEGLISYEQYF. In nucleotides, the CDR3 is TGTGCCAGCAGCCAAGAGGGACTCATCTCCTACGAGCAGTACTTC. This chain connects TRBV3-1 (or the pseudogene TRBV3-2) to TRBJ2-7; D is possibly TRBD2 (6 bases). This CDR3 comprises 15 residues. Trimming shortened V by 0 bases and J by 0 bases, and 9 bases separated the two germline ends. Germline V gene lookup returns CDR1 LGHDT and CDR2 YNNKEL (reference sequence).

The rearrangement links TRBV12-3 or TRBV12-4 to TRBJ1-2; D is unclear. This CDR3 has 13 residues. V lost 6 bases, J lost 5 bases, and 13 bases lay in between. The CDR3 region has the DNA TGTGCCAGCAGCCACAAGGGAGGATATGGCTACACCTTC. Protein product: CASSHKGGYGYTF.